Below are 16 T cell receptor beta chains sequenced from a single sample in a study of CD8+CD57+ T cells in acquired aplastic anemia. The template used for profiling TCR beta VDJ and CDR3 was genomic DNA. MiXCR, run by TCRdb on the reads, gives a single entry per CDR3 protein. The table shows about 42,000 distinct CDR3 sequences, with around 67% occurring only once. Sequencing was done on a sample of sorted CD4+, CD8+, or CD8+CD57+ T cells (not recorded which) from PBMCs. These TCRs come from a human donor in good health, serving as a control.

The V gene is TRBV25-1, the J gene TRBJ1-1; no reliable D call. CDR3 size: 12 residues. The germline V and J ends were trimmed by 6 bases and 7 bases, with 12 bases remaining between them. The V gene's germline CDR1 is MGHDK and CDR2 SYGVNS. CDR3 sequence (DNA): TGTGCCAGCAGCACCCCTCCCGGTGAAGCTTTCTTT. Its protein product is CASSTPPGEAFF.

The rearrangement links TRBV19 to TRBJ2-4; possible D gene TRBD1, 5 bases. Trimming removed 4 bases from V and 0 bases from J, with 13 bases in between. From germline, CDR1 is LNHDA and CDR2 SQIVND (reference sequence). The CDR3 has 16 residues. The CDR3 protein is CASSRSTRVAKNIQYF. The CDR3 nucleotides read TGTGCCAGTAGTAGGTCAACCAGGGTAGCCAAAAACATTCAGTACTTC.

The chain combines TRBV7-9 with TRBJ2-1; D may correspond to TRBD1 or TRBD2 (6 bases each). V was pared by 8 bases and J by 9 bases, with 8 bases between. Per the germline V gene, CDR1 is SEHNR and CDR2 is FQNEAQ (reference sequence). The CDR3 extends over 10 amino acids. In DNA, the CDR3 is TGTGCCAGCGAGGGGGGTGAGCAGTTCTTC. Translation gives CASEGGEQFF.

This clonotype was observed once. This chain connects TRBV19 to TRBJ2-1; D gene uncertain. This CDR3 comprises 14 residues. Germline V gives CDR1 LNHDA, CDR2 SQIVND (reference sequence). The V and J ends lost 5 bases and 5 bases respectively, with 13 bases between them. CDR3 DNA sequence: TGTGCCAGTAGTGCTGGCGGATACCACAATGAGCAGTTCTTC. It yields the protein CASSAGGYHNEQFF. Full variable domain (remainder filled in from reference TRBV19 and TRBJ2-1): DGGITQSPKYLFRKEGQNVTLSCEQNLNHDAMYWYRQDPGQGLRLIYYSQIVNDFQKGDIAEGYSVSREKKESFPLTVTSAQKNPTAFYLCASSAGGYHNEQFFGPGTRLTVL.

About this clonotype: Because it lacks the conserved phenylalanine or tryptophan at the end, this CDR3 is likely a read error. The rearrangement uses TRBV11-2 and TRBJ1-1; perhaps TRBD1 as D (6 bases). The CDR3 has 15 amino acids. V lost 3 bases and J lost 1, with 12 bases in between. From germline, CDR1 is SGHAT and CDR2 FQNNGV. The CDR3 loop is CASSFTGGPNTEAFS. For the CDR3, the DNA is TGTGCCAGCAGCTTTACGGGGGGCCCGAACACTGAAGCTTTCTCT.

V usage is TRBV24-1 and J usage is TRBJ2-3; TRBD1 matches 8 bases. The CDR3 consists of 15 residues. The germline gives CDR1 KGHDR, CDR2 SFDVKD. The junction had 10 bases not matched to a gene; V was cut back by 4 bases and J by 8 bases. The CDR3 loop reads CATSEPGQGAGTQYF. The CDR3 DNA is TGTGCCACCAGTGAGCCAGGGCAGGGGGCGGGTACGCAGTATTTT.

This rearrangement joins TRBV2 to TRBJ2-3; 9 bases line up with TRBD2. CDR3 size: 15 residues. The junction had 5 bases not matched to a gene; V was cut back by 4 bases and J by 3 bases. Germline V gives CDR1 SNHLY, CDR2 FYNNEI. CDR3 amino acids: CASSGGGVLTDTQYF. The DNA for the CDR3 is TGTGCCAGCAGTGGCGGGGGGGTTCTGACAGATACGCAGTATTTT.

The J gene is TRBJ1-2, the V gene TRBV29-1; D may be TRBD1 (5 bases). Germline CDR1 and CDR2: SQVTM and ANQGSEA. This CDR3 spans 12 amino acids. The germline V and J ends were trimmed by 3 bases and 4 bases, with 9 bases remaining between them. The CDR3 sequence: CSVEYRGYGYTF. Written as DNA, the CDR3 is TGCAGCGTTGAGTATAGGGGCTATGGCTACACCTTC.

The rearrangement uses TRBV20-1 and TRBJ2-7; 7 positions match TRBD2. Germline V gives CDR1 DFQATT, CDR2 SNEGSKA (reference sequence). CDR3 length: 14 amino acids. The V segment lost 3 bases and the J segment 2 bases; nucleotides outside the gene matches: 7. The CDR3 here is CSARRGMSTYEQYF. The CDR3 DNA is TGCAGTGCTAGGCGGGGGATGTCCACCTACGAGCAGTACTTC.

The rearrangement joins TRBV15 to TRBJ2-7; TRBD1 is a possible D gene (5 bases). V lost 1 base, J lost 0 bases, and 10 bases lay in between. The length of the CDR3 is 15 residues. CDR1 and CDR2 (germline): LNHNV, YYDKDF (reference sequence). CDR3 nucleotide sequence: TGTGCCACCAGCAGAGGAACAGGCATCTCCTACGAGCAGTACTTC. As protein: CATSRGTGISYEQYF.

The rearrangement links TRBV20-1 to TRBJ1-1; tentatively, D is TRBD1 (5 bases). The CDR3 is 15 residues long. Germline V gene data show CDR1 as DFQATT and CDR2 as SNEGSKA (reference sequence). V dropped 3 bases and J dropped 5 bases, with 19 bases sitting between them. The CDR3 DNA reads TGCAGTGCTAGTCATAGGGCAGGGCTGAGGACTGAAGCTTTCTTT. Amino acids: CSASHRAGLRTEAFF.

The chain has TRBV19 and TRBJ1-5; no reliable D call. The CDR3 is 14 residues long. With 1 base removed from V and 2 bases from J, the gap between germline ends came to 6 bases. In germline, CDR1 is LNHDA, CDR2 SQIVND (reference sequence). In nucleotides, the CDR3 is TGTGCCAGTAGTATAGGAGATCGCAATCAGCCCCAGCATTTT. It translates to CASSIGDRNQPQHF.

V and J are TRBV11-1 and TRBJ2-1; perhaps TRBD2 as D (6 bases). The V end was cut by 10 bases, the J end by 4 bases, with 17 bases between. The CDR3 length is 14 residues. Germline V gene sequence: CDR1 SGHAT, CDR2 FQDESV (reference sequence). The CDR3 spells CAITDLAPYNEQFF. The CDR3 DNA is TGTGCCATCACCGATCTAGCGCCTTACAATGAGCAGTTCTTC.

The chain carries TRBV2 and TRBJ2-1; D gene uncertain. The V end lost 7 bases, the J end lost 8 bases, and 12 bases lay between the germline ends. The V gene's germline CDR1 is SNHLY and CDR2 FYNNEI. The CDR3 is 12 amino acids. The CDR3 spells CASMGQGDEQFF. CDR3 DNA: TGTGCCAGCATGGGCCAAGGCGATGAGCAGTTCTTC.

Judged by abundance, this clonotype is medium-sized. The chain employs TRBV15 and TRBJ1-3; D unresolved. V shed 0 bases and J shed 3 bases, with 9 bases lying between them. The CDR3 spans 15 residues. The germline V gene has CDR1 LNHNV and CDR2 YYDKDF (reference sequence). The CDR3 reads CATSRDRGIGNTIYF. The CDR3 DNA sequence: TGTGCCACCAGCAGAGATCGAGGGATTGGAAACACCATATATTTT.

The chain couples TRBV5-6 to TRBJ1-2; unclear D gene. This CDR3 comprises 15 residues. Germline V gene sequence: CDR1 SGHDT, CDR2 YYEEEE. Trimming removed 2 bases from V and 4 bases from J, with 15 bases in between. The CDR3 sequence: CASSLSQTLPYGYTF. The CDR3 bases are TGTGCCAGCAGCTTATCACAGACCCTCCCCTATGGCTACACCTTC.